Given below is one TCR beta chain in context. Its antigen remains unidentified. Qualities for individual bases were not recorded, and no much larger clone is one base off. The CDR3 sequence holds 13 residues, the cysteine and phenylalanine included. Kept here is only the CDR3 DNA, which spans 39 bases and is read in frame from base 1. V lost 11 bases and J lost 4 bases; the stretch between them is 15 bases long. Samples from volunteer blood donors who had recovered from COVID-19 were contributed by a second Seattle source. Whole blood was collected in K2EDTA tubes by collaborating institutions according to the institutions' own protocols. Collaborator samples were shipped for TCRbeta analysis as frozen whole blood, isolated PBMCs, or DNA extracted from either sample type. This sample is part of a study of blood T cell repertoires in COVID-19 (TCRdb year 2020). Notes on the research overall: Collaborator samples came from the United States, Italy and Spain and covered acute and convalescent phases of COVID-19. The samples were drawn from two sources: the first 160 participants of the ongoing ImmuneRACE study, and fewer than 1,500 subjects contributed by 6 global collaborators. HLA class I and class II types, where available, came from metadata supplied by the sample provider rather than from assay-based typing. Sample metadata almost always included a de-identified subject ID, COVID-19 status, age in years and sex. The dataset comprised deeply sampled blood TCRbeta repertoires from subjects exposed to, actively infected with, or recovered from COVID-19. The prospective study material was composed of cDNA or gDNA derived from T cells, B-cell-depleted T cells, or PBMCs. The repertoires were released in a freely available public database meant as a resource for research on the immune response to SARS-CoV-2.

Results the study describes overall, beyond this receptor: The quantity of clinical and demographic metadata differed by source and by participant and was supplied without curation.

The immunoSEQ Assay, a bias-controlled multiplex PCR, was used to amplify TCRbeta CDR3 regions from genomic DNA. The authors' pipeline ran thus. Within the assay, amplification of reference gene primers was used to estimate how many nucleated cells each sample contained. Sequence reads were collapsed and filtered to measure the absolute abundance of every unique TCRbeta CDR3 rearrangement. For each sample, productive Simpson clonality was calculated as the square root of Simpson's diversity index across productive rearrangements. The table comes from immuneACCESS by way of TCRdb, which keeps in-frame sequences with V and J called. Part of the clones is missing from these tables; in studies checked, under half for an unresolved V gene and the rest for unknown reasons. The V and J calls and clone size were taken over from that table, and D and trimming were inferred from the DNA. This sample gives about 250,000 clones in total; 89% of them show up just once. Of the sample, roughly 4.8% is held by the ten largest clones.

The receptor's source is a woman aged 40 to 50 who had recovered from COVID-19. The specimen sequenced was peripheral blood. The sequence links TRBV12-3 or TRBV12-4 to TRBJ2-1; the D segment could be TRBD2, given 6 matching bases. The nucleotide sequence is given as TGTGCCGCGGCGGGATCACCTTACAATGAGCAGTTCTTC. Its amino acids are CAAAGSPYNEQFF.